This is a list of T cell receptor beta chains from one sample in a study of blood T cell repertoires in COVID-19. The method was immunoSEQ multiplex PCR; TCRdb's version includes in-frame clones alone and lacks a portion of them. The sample includes tens of thousands of clones, about 86% of them seen just once. The sequenced material came from peripheral blood. Source of these receptors: a man aged 70-80 years with active COVID-19. Both conserved end residues are part of each CDR3. Fields, in order: J gene, clone size, D gene, V gene, CDR3 DNA, CDR3 protein. The D gene is left open where the match is weak. Where a row states a size, it is once, few, many or the class of an expanded clone; other rows omit it.

TRBJ2-5 | - | - | TRBV7-2 | TGTGCCAGCAGCCGGGGACTCCTGACCCCCACAACAGAGACCCAGTACTTC | CASSRGLLTPTTETQYF
TRBJ1-1 | - | - | TRBV9 | TGTGCCAGCAGCGTTGCGGGGGTGGGCACTGAAGCTTTCTTT | CASSVAGVGTEAFF
TRBJ1-1 | - | - | TRBV7-6 | TGTGCCAGCAGCCCCGACGGTCGGGGGGTGACTGAAGCTTTCTTT | CASSPDGRGVTEAFF
TRBJ2-1 | - | TRBD2 | TRBV7-8 | TGTGCCAGCAGCTCTGGGACTAGCTTCAATGAGCAGTTCTTC | CASSSGTSFNEQFF
TRBJ2-5 | - | - | TRBV28 | TGTGCCAGCCTCCTGGAGGGGACCCAGTACTTC | CASLLEGTQYF
TRBJ2-7 | - | TRBD2 | TRBV19 | TGTGCCAGTAGTATAGGACTAGCGTTGCGGTCCTACGAGCAGTACTTC | CASSIGLALRSYEQYF
TRBJ1-1 | - | - | TRBV18 | TGTGCCAGCTCCTCCCGCGGGGAAGCAGGCACTGAAGCTTTCTTT | CASSSRGEAGTEAFF
TRBJ2-4 | - | - | TRBV7-8 | TGTGCCAGCACCCCCAATTGGGTGGGCGACATTCAGTACTTC | CASTPNWVGDIQYF
TRBJ2-2 | once | - | TRBV4-3 | TGCGCCAGCAGCCAAGATTGGGGCAGGGGGGCCGGGGAGCTGTTTTTT | CASSQDWGRGAGELFF
TRBJ1-2 | - | TRBD1 | TRBV9 | TGTGCCAGCAGCGCACCCCGGACAGGGAAGGCGAACTATGGCTACACCTTC | CASSAPRTGKANYGYTF
TRBJ1-2 | - | TRBD1 | TRBV7-9 | TGTGCCAGCAGCCAGACAGGGAGCCCCATCTATGGCTACACCTTC | CASSQTGSPIYGYTF
TRBJ2-3 | - | TRBD2 | TRBV19 | TGTGCCAGTAGGGGTGGGACTAGCGGGAGCAGGACAGATACGCAGTATTTT | CASRGGTSGSRTDTQYF
TRBJ2-1 | - | TRBD2 | TRBV9 | TGTGCCAGCAGCGTAGGGACTAGCGGCAATGAGCAGTTCTTC | CASSVGTSGNEQFF
TRBJ2-2 | - | TRBD2 | TRBV6-4 | TGTGCCAGCAGTACACTAGCGGGAGCCACCGGGGAGCTGTTTTTT | CASSTLAGATGELFF
TRBJ1-2 | few | - | TRBV25-1 | TGTGCCAGCAGTGAATGGCCCAGGGGTGGCGATGGCTACACCTTC | CASSEWPRGGDGYTF
TRBJ1-2 | - | TRBD1 | TRBV6-6 | TGTGCCAGCACCCAGGGACAGGGGGCCGCTGGCTACACCTTC | CASTQGQGAAGYTF
TRBJ1-5 | - | TRBD1 | TRBV19 | TGTGCCAGTACCCGGACCGGGACAGGCAATCAGCCCCAGCATTTT | CASTRTGTGNQPQHF
TRBJ2-7 | - | TRBD1 | TRBV5-4 | TGTGCCAGCAGCGTATCCGGGACAGGGGCCTTCGAGCAGTACTTC | CASSVSGTGAFEQYF
TRBJ1-1 | - | - | TRBV25-1 | TGTGCCAGCAGTGAATATTTCGGGGGCACTGAAGCTTTCTTT | CASSEYFGGTEAFF
TRBJ2-1 | - | - | TRBV20-1 | TGCAGTGCTAGGGGCCCCGAGCAGTTCTTC | CSARGPEQFF
TRBJ2-1 | once | - | TRBV30 | TGTGCCTGGAAGGGAACTTCGGGATTGGATGAGCAGTTCTTC | CAWKGTSGLDEQFF
TRBJ2-5 | - | - | TRBV3-1/TRBV3-2 | TGTGCCAGCAGCCAAGATCGGAGGACCCAGTACTTC | CASSQDRRTQYF
TRBJ1-2 | - | - | TRBV6-4 | TGTGCCAGCAGCGCCTCGACGGGCTATGGCTACACCTTC | CASSASTGYGYTF
TRBJ2-7 | - | - | TRBV6-2/TRBV6-3 | TGTGCCAGCAGTTCCCTTGTCTACGAGCAGTACTTC | CASSSLVYEQYF
TRBJ2-2 | - | TRBD1 | TRBV2 | TGTGCCAGCCCGATCGACCACAGGGGGGACACCGGGGAGCTGTTTTTT | CASPIDHRGDTGELFF
TRBJ2-5 | - | TRBD2 | TRBV6-6 | TGTGCCAGCAGTTACGGCGGGGGGCACCAAGAGACCCAGTACTTC | CASSYGGGHQETQYF
TRBJ1-6 | - | TRBD1 | TRBV19 | TGTGCCAGTAGTATCGGGACAGGGGGTTCACCCCTCCACTTT | CASSIGTGGSPLHF
TRBJ2-5 | - | - | TRBV15 | TGTGCCACCAGCAGGGCGGCACTTAAAGAGACCCAGTACTTC | CATSRAALKETQYF
TRBJ2-1 | - | - | TRBV12-1 | TGTGCCAGCAGCTTGGCGGGAGGCCCCTACAATGAGCAGTTCTTC | CASSLAGGPYNEQFF
TRBJ1-1 | - | TRBD1 | TRBV28 | TGTGCCAGCAGTCCCCGGACAGGTGGGGGGACTGAAGCTTTCTTT | CASSPRTGGGTEAFF
TRBJ2-3 | once | TRBD1 | TRBV5-1 | TGCGCCAGCAGCCCGGCGACAGGGGGTGGAGTTGGTACGCAGTATTTT | CASSPATGGGVGTQYF
TRBJ2-7 | - | TRBD2 | TRBV30 | TGTGCCTGGTTCGGGGAGGGTTGGGGCGAGCAGTACTTC | CAWFGEGWGEQYF
TRBJ2-1 | - | - | TRBV7-2 | TGTGCCAGCAGCTTAGCGGGAGGCCCCTACAATGAGCAGTTCTTC | CASSLAGGPYNEQFF
TRBJ1-2 | - | TRBD1 | TRBV5-4 | TGTGCCAGCAGCCAGGGGGGTTGGAACTATGGCTACACCTTC | CASSQGGWNYGYTF
TRBJ1-1 | - | - | TRBV18 | TGTGCCAGCTCACCCCTGGCCAGGGGCAACACTGAAGCTTTCTTT | CASSPLARGNTEAFF
TRBJ1-3 | - | - | TRBV15 | TGTGCCACCAGCAGAGGGGGGGACGGGACCTCTGGAAACACCATATATTTT | CATSRGGDGTSGNTIYF
TRBJ2-5 | - | - | TRBV14 | TGTGCCAGCAGCCAAGCCTCCTCGGGGTTGGAAGAGACCCAGTACTTC | CASSQASSGLEETQYF
TRBJ2-1 | - | TRBD2 | TRBV6-4 | TGTGCCAGCAGTGTCCTAGCGGGAGGGGGCAATGAGCAGTTCTTC | CASSVLAGGGNEQFF
TRBJ2-5 | - | - | TRBV6-5 | TGTGCCAGCAGTCCGACCAGGGCCAAACAAGAGACCCAGTACTTC | CASSPTRAKQETQYF
TRBJ1-4 | - | - | TRBV6-2/TRBV6-3 | TGTGCCAGCAGTTACGGACCCGGGGGGTTGAATGGAAAACTGTTTTTT | CASSYGPGGLNGKLFF
TRBJ2-3 | once | TRBD1 | TRBV7-2 | TGTGCCAGCAGACAGGGGTCTGGGGGAAATACGCAGTATTTT | CASRQGSGGNTQYF
TRBJ2-5 | - | TRBD2 | TRBV5-1 | TGCGCCAGCAGCTGGGGACTAGCAAACGGAGAGACCCAGTACTTC | CASSWGLANGETQYF
TRBJ2-1 | - | TRBD2 | TRBV24-1 | TGTGCCACCAGTGCCAGACTAGCGGGAGTTGTCCACAATGAGCAGTTCTTC | CATSARLAGVVHNEQFF
TRBJ2-2 | - | TRBD2 | TRBV11-2 | TGTGCCAGCAGCTGGGGGGGAGTGGGGACCGGGGAGCTGTTTTTT | CASSWGGVGTGELFF
TRBJ1-2 | - | - | TRBV6-5 | TGTGCCAGCACCCCCGGTCGTGGCTACACCTTC | CASTPGRGYTF
TRBJ1-1 | - | TRBD1 | TRBV6-2/TRBV6-3 | TGTGCCAGCACCCCCCGCCCGGGACAGGGGACAGCTTTCTTT | CASTPRPGQGTAFF
TRBJ2-1 | - | TRBD2 | TRBV5-4 | TGTGCCAGCACCCAATGGACTAGCGGTACCCAAAATGAGCAGTTCTTC | CASTQWTSGTQNEQFF
TRBJ2-7 | - | TRBD1 | TRBV28 | TGTGCCAGCAGTCCCCCCTGGACAGGGGTTAGCTACGAGCAGTACTTC | CASSPPWTGVSYEQYF
TRBJ2-1 | - | - | TRBV9 | TGTGCCAGCAGCGTAGTTCCCCACTACAATGAGCAGTTCTTC | CASSVVPHYNEQFF
TRBJ2-2 | - | - | TRBV19 | TGTGCCAGTAGTATGGCCCTCCCCGGGGAGCTGTTTTTT | CASSMALPGELFF